This T cell receptor beta chain appears in the sequencing data of a study of CD8 T cells in ankylosing spondylitis. Study-wide results and caveats: Those disease-linked clones were CD8+; they were also relatively rare in peripheral blood.

The CDR3 is 17 amino acids. V shed 4 bases and J 1 base; nucleotides not matched to a gene: 7. Germline V gives CDR1 WNHNN, CDR2 SYGVQD (reference sequence). Notes on this clonotype: The antigen remains undetermined.

As the method for making TCR beta libraries, quantitative 5'-RACE with molecular barcodes was used. TCRdb analysed the 5' RACE reads with MiXCR anew, one entry per CDR3 protein. The sample yields 300,000 to 400,000 distinct CDR3 sequences, roughly 14% seen once. This clonotype was obtained from a male donor with ankylosing spondylitis or in good health (not recorded which). Sample: blood, either unsorted or a sorted T cell fraction (not recorded which). This chain connects TRBV10-1 to TRBJ2-1; 10 bases agree with TRBD1. The CDR3: CASSGRQGARSYNEQFF. In DNA form, the CDR3 reads TGCGCCAGCAGTGGGAGACAGGGGGCTCGATCCTACAATGAGCAGTTCTTC.